The source of this TCR beta chain is a study of post-analysis software for immune sequencing data. Study results and caveats: Elevated frequency relative to controls characterized several TRBV segments in patients, TRBV5-6, TRBV5-1 and TRBV20-1 among them.

Unique molecular identifiers were present in the TCR beta cDNA libraries. MiXCR, applied by TCRdb to the PCR reads, yields one record per CDR3 protein. The repertoire holds hundreds of thousands of distinct CDR3 sequences, about 27% seen once, with 0.5% to 0.6% in the top ten. A word on this clonotype: The antigen is unknown.

Germline CDR1 and CDR2: MNHNS and SASEGT. Trimming cost V 6 bases and J 7 bases; bases outside gene matches: 5. CDR3 length: 13 amino acids. Source material: blood. The origin of this receptor is a girl aged 10 to 17 with multiple sclerosis. V gene TRBV6-1 combines with J gene TRBJ1-2; 10 bases match TRBD1. CDR3 DNA: TGTGCCAGCAGAGGGACAGGGGAAAGTGGCTACACCTTC. Amino acids: CASRGTGESGYTF.